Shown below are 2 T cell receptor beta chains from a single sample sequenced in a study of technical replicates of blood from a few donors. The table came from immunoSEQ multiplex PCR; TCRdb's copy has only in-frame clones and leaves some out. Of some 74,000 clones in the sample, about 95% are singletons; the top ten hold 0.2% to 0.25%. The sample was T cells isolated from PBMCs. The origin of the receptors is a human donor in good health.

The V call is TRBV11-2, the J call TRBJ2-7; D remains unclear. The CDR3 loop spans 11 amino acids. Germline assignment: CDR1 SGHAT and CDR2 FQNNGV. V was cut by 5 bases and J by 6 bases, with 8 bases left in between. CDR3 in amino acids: CASSPYSEQYF. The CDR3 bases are TGTGCCAGCAGCCCATACAGCGAGCAGTACTTC.

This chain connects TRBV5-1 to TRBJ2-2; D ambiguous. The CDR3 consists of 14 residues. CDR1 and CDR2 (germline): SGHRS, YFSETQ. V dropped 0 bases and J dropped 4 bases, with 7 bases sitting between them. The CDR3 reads CASSLARGTGELFF. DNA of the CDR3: TGCGCCAGCAGCTTGGCGAGAGGCACCGGGGAGCTGTTTTTT.